Listed below are T cell receptor beta chains from one sample, sequenced in a study of identifying expanded T cells in peripheral blood. Method: immunoSEQ multiplex PCR; TCRdb's copy keeps in-frame clones and lacks some. The repertoire has approximately 85,000 clones, 88% of them found once; the top ten carry under 20%. Sequenced material: blood. The receptors shown here come from a person aged 18 to 75 in good health. CDR3s include the opening cysteine and the closing phenylalanine or tryptophan. The order of the fields is V gene, J gene, D gene, clone size, CDR3 protein, CDR3 DNA. D genes are given only for firm matches. Size is omitted from some rows. Given values are once, few, many or a class for expanded clones.

v_gene: TRBV6-6; j_gene: TRBJ2-1; d_gene: -; abundance: -; CDR3aa: CASNRGQGKGYNEQFF; CDR3nt: TGTGCCAGTAATCGGGGCCAGGGGAAAGGATACAATGAGCAGTTCTTC
v_gene: TRBV28; j_gene: TRBJ1-1; d_gene: -; abundance: -; CDR3aa: CASSLYSSMNTEAFF; CDR3nt: TGTGCCAGCAGTTTATACTCCTCCATGAACACTGAAGCTTTCTTT
v_gene: TRBV4-3; j_gene: TRBJ2-1; d_gene: -; abundance: -; CDR3aa: CASSRADYHNEQFF; CDR3nt: TGCGCCAGCAGCCGCGCTGACTACCACAATGAGCAGTTCTTC
v_gene: TRBV4-3; j_gene: TRBJ1-4; d_gene: -; abundance: -; CDR3aa: CASSQEGGATNEKLFF; CDR3nt: TGCGCCAGCAGCCAAGAGGGAGGGGCAACTAATGAAAAACTGTTTTTT
v_gene: TRBV29-1; j_gene: TRBJ2-3; d_gene: TRBD2; abundance: -; CDR3aa: CSVWLAASSTDTQYF; CDR3nt: TGCAGCGTTTGGCTAGCGGCTTCTAGCACAGATACGCAGTATTTT
v_gene: TRBV7-2; j_gene: TRBJ2-2; d_gene: -; abundance: few; CDR3aa: CASSRKGVTGTGELFF; CDR3nt: TGTGCCAGCAGCCGGAAAGGGGTAACGGGCACCGGGGAGCTGTTTTTT
v_gene: TRBV4-3; j_gene: TRBJ1-1; d_gene: -; abundance: -; CDR3aa: CASSLGNSENTEAFF; CDR3nt: TGCGCCAGCAGCCTTGGTAACAGCGAGAACACTGAAGCTTTCTTT
v_gene: TRBV5-6; j_gene: TRBJ1-1; d_gene: -; abundance: -; CDR3aa: CASSFNGGTMNTEAFF; CDR3nt: TGTGCCAGCAGCTTTAATGGCGGGACTATGAACACTGAAGCTTTCTTT
v_gene: TRBV11-2; j_gene: TRBJ1-2; d_gene: TRBD1; abundance: -; CDR3aa: CASSSSDRGVYGYTF; CDR3nt: TGTGCCAGCAGCTCTTCGGACAGGGGGGTCTATGGCTACACCTTC
v_gene: TRBV11-2; j_gene: TRBJ2-1; d_gene: TRBD2; abundance: -; CDR3aa: CASSLTSGGAYEQFF; CDR3nt: TGTGCCAGCAGCTTAACTAGCGGGGGGGCCTATGAGCAGTTCTTC
v_gene: TRBV7-8; j_gene: TRBJ2-3; d_gene: TRBD2; abundance: -; CDR3aa: CASSLGTSSYTQYF; CDR3nt: TGTGCCAGCAGCTTAGGGACTAGCAGCTATACGCAGTATTTT
v_gene: TRBV7-2; j_gene: TRBJ2-7; d_gene: -; abundance: -; CDR3aa: CASSLTGTNNEQYF; CDR3nt: TGTGCCAGCAGCTTAACAGGGACAAACAACGAGCAGTACTTC
v_gene: TRBV28; j_gene: TRBJ2-5; d_gene: -; abundance: -; CDR3aa: CASSFNPSGIGPQPQETQYF; CDR3nt: TGTGCCAGCAGTTTTAACCCCTCCGGGATCGGACCCCAACCCCAAGAGACCCAGTACTTC
v_gene: TRBV19; j_gene: TRBJ1-5; d_gene: -; abundance: -; CDR3aa: CASSRQGFNQPQHF; CDR3nt: TGTGCCAGTAGTAGGCAGGGGTTCAATCAGCCCCAGCATTTT
v_gene: TRBV30; j_gene: TRBJ2-7; d_gene: -; abundance: -; CDR3aa: CAWGVGYEQYF; CDR3nt: TGTGCCTGGGGGGTTGGGTACGAGCAGTACTTC
v_gene: TRBV5-4; j_gene: TRBJ1-2; d_gene: -; abundance: -; CDR3aa: CASRIQGSWSYTF; CDR3nt: TGTGCCAGCAGGATTCAGGGGTCTTGGAGCTACACCTTC
v_gene: TRBV11-2; j_gene: TRBJ2-7; d_gene: -; abundance: -; CDR3aa: CASSLDLLAYEQYF; CDR3nt: TGTGCCAGCAGCTTAGATCTCCTAGCGTACGAGCAGTACTTC
v_gene: TRBV18; j_gene: TRBJ1-6; d_gene: -; abundance: once; CDR3aa: CASSPANRTISSYNSPLHF; CDR3nt: TGTGCCAGCTCACCCGCGAACAGGACAATTAGCTCCTATAATTCACCCCTCCACTTT
v_gene: TRBV11-2; j_gene: TRBJ1-2; d_gene: TRBD1; abundance: few; CDR3aa: CASSVRGPPYGYTF; CDR3nt: TGTGCCAGCAGCGTCAGGGGGCCACCCTATGGCTACACCTTC
v_gene: TRBV19; j_gene: TRBJ1-1; d_gene: -; abundance: -; CDR3aa: CASSDFEAFF; CDR3nt: TGTGCCAGTAGTGATTTTGAAGCTTTCTTT
v_gene: TRBV18; j_gene: TRBJ2-2; d_gene: -; abundance: -; CDR3aa: CASSPATSNTGELFF; CDR3nt: TGTGCCAGCTCACCTGCGACTTCCAACACCGGGGAGCTGTTTTTT
v_gene: TRBV4-3; j_gene: TRBJ2-7; d_gene: TRBD1; abundance: -; CDR3aa: CASSQDWDRARDEQYF; CDR3nt: TGCGCCAGCAGCCAAGATTGGGACAGGGCAAGGGACGAGCAGTACTTC
v_gene: TRBV4-3; j_gene: TRBJ2-2; d_gene: -; abundance: -; CDR3aa: CASSQDPWGTGELFF; CDR3nt: TGCGCCAGCAGCCAGGATCCCTGGGGCACCGGGGAGCTGTTTTTT
v_gene: TRBV4-3; j_gene: TRBJ1-2; d_gene: TRBD1; abundance: -; CDR3aa: CASSQDRGAGGLNYGYTF; CDR3nt: TGCGCCAGCAGCCAAGATCGGGGGGCAGGGGGCCTGAACTATGGCTACACCTTC
v_gene: TRBV19; j_gene: TRBJ1-5; d_gene: -; abundance: -; CDR3aa: CASSPRVGPSATGHF; CDR3nt: TGTGCCAGTAGTCCCAGGGTGGGTCCCTCCGCTACGGGGCATTTT
v_gene: TRBV28; j_gene: TRBJ1-3; d_gene: TRBD1; abundance: -; CDR3aa: CASSSGAGGTNTIYF; CDR3nt: TGTGCCAGCTCTTCCGGGGCAGGGGGGACGAACACCATATATTTT
v_gene: TRBV28; j_gene: TRBJ1-1; d_gene: -; abundance: -; CDR3aa: CASSLPYIQNTEAFF; CDR3nt: TGTGCCAGCAGTTTGCCCTATATCCAGAACACTGAAGCTTTCTTT
v_gene: TRBV4-2; j_gene: TRBJ1-2; d_gene: -; abundance: -; CDR3aa: CASSQAVVRDSGYTF; CDR3nt: TGTGCCAGCAGCCAAGCTGTCGTACGAGATAGCGGCTACACCTTC
v_gene: TRBV6-1; j_gene: TRBJ2-3; d_gene: -; abundance: once; CDR3aa: CASSDRGHITDTQYF; CDR3nt: TGTGCCAGCAGTGACAGGGGCCATATCACAGATACGCAGTATTTT
v_gene: TRBV6-5; j_gene: TRBJ1-2; d_gene: -; abundance: -; CDR3aa: CASSYSGRANYGYTF; CDR3nt: TGTGCCAGCAGTTACTCGGGCAGAGCTAACTATGGCTACACCTTC
v_gene: TRBV5-6; j_gene: TRBJ2-7; d_gene: TRBD1; abundance: few; CDR3aa: CASSPGQGMREQYF; CDR3nt: TGTGCCAGCAGCCCGGGACAGGGTATGCGCGAGCAGTACTTC
v_gene: TRBV27; j_gene: TRBJ2-7; d_gene: -; abundance: -; CDR3aa: CASSPTAYEQYF; CDR3nt: TGTGCCAGCAGTCCCACTGCGTACGAGCAGTACTTC
v_gene: TRBV4-3; j_gene: TRBJ1-1; d_gene: -; abundance: -; CDR3aa: CASSSRTLNTEAFF; CDR3nt: TGCGCCAGCAGCTCGCGGACACTGAACACTGAAGCTTTCTTT
v_gene: TRBV5-4; j_gene: TRBJ1-6; d_gene: -; abundance: few; CDR3aa: CASSSSGYNSPLHF; CDR3nt: TGTGCCAGCAGCTCCTCAGGCTATAATTCACCCCTCCACTTT
v_gene: TRBV29-1; j_gene: TRBJ2-1; d_gene: -; abundance: -; CDR3aa: CSVDFYNEQFF; CDR3nt: TGCAGCGTTGACTTCTACAATGAGCAGTTCTTC
v_gene: TRBV21-1; j_gene: TRBJ1-6; d_gene: -; abundance: few; CDR3aa: CASSNRGKYSPLHF; CDR3nt: TGTGCCAGCAGCAATCGGGGAAAGTATTCACCCCTCCACTTT
v_gene: TRBV7-9; j_gene: TRBJ1-1; d_gene: -; abundance: -; CDR3aa: CASQFREVNTEAFF; CDR3nt: TGTGCCAGCCAATTTCGGGAAGTGAACACTGAAGCTTTCTTT
v_gene: TRBV28; j_gene: TRBJ1-2; d_gene: TRBD1; abundance: -; CDR3aa: CASSFPTGGWGGYTF; CDR3nt: TGTGCCAGCAGTTTTCCGACAGGGGGGTGGGGTGGCTACACCTTC
v_gene: TRBV19; j_gene: TRBJ2-6; d_gene: -; abundance: once; CDR3aa: CASSIRSVLTF; CDR3nt: TGTGCCAGTAGTATCCGTAGCGTCCTGACTTTC
v_gene: TRBV6-5; j_gene: TRBJ2-7; d_gene: -; abundance: -; CDR3aa: CASSYSGVYYEQYF; CDR3nt: TGTGCCAGCAGTTACTCGGGGGTTTACTACGAGCAGTACTTC
v_gene: TRBV19; j_gene: TRBJ2-7; d_gene: -; abundance: -; CDR3aa: CASSMVQGYEQYF; CDR3nt: TGTGCCAGTAGTATGGTACAGGGCTACGAGCAGTACTTC
v_gene: TRBV5-1; j_gene: TRBJ1-1; d_gene: -; abundance: -; CDR3aa: CASSYRGAPNTEAFF; CDR3nt: TGCGCCAGCAGCTATCGGGGGGCCCCCAACACTGAAGCTTTCTTT
v_gene: TRBV27; j_gene: TRBJ2-7; d_gene: -; abundance: once; CDR3aa: CASSLQTAYEQYF; CDR3nt: TGTGCCAGCAGTTTACAGACGGCCTACGAGCAGTACTTC
v_gene: TRBV6-6; j_gene: TRBJ2-7; d_gene: -; abundance: -; CDR3aa: CASSSLGFTYEQYF; CDR3nt: TGTGCCAGCAGTTCGCTTGGGTTTACCTACGAGCAGTACTTC
v_gene: TRBV5-1; j_gene: TRBJ1-6; d_gene: -; abundance: few; CDR3aa: CASSLGTLGNSPLHF; CDR3nt: TGCGCCAGCAGCTTGGGGACTTTGGGAAATTCACCCCTCCACTTT
v_gene: TRBV7-2; j_gene: TRBJ1-5; d_gene: -; abundance: -; CDR3aa: CASSLGGEWGRNQPQHF; CDR3nt: TGTGCCAGCAGCTTAGGAGGGGAATGGGGGCGGAATCAGCCCCAGCATTTT